A selection of T cell receptor beta chains follows, all from one sample in a study of shared clonotypes between healthy human individuals. Measured with immunoSEQ multiplex PCR; TCRdb has only the in-frame clones, and not every one. This table has under 2.5 million clones, 85% to 95% appearing once. The sequenced sample was naive CD4+ T cells from PBMCs. The receptors here all came from a man younger than 30 in good health. Some clones in this sample may be carry-over from other donors' samples. Each CDR3 is given with its conserved first and last residue. Each record gives: D gene, clone size, J gene, V gene, CDR3 length, CDR3 protein, CDR3 DNA. D genes are given only for firm matches. Some rows mark clone size as missing; the rest say once, few, many or name a class of expanded clone.

-	-	TRBJ1-1	TRBV19	13	CASIDRTYTEAFF	TGTGCCAGTATAGACAGGACTTACACTGAAGCTTTCTTT
-	-	TRBJ1-1	TRBV29-1	14	CSVRGLLLNTEAFF	TGCAGCGTGAGGGGTTTGTTGTTGAACACTGAAGCTTTCTTT
-	-	TRBJ2-7	TRBV6-1	13	CASSKERGYWQYF	TGTGCCAGCAGTAAGGAACGGGGGTACTGGCAGTACTTC
TRBD1	-	TRBJ1-1	TRBV28	16	CASSLIVGTGAPEAFF	TGTGCCAGCAGTTTAATTGTCGGGACAGGGGCTCCTGAAGCTTTCTTT
TRBD1	-	TRBJ1-5	TRBV19	15	CATLSQGAGNQPQHF	TGTGCCACCCTCTCGCAGGGGGCCGGGAATCAGCCCCAGCATTTT
TRBD2	-	TRBJ2-1	TRBV5-1	16	CASSLGGLAGGFEQFF	TGCGCCAGCAGCTTGGGGGGACTAGCGGGAGGCTTTGAGCAGTTCTTC
-	-	TRBJ2-4	TRBV28	16	CASSPGDVLAKNIQYF	TGTGCCAGCAGTCCCGGGGACGTACTAGCCAAAAACATTCAGTACTTC
-	-	TRBJ2-7	TRBV28	13	CASNRDLRSEQYF	TGTGCCAGTAACCGGGACCTCCGTAGCGAGCAGTACTTC
TRBD1	-	TRBJ1-5	TRBV15	15	CATSRGGTDNQPQHF	TGTGCCACCAGCAGGGGCGGGACAGACAATCAGCCCCAGCATTTT
-	-	TRBJ2-7	TRBV19	15	CASSTQSRGDYEQYF	TGTGCCAGTAGTACGCAGAGCAGGGGCGACTACGAGCAGTACTTC
TRBD2	-	TRBJ2-5	TRBV28	18	CASSLLLAGGLGQETQYF	TGTGCCAGCAGTTTATTACTAGCGGGAGGGCTGGGCCAAGAGACCCAGTACTTC
TRBD2	-	TRBJ2-2	TRBV5-4	17	CASSGGTSGPNTGELFF	TGTGCCAGCAGCGGCGGGACTAGCGGGCCGAACACCGGGGAGCTGTTTTTT
-	once	TRBJ1-1	TRBV14	13	CASSRGLNTEAFF	TGTGCCAGCAGCCGCGGACTCAACACTGAAGCTTTCTTT
-	-	TRBJ2-1	TRBV4-1	16	CASSQPDRGSYNEQFF	TGCGCCAGCAGCCAACCTGACCGTGGCTCCTACAATGAGCAGTTCTTC
-	-	TRBJ2-7	TRBV5-4	14	CASSHQDFYYEQYF	TGTGCCAGCAGCCACCAGGACTTCTACTACGAGCAGTACTTC
-	-	TRBJ1-2	TRBV5-6	14	CASSLPQGVDGYTF	TGTGCCAGCAGCTTGCCACAGGGTGTGGATGGCTACACCTTC
TRBD2	-	TRBJ2-5	TRBV28	13	CASRASGRETQYF	TGTGCCTCTCGGGCTAGCGGGCGAGAGACCCAGTACTTC
TRBD2	-	TRBJ2-1	TRBV9	15	CASSVGGSWNNEQFF	TGTGCCAGCAGCGTTGGCGGGAGTTGGAACAATGAGCAGTTCTTC
-	-	TRBJ2-7	TRBV18	11	CASSLSYEQYF	TGTGCCAGCTCCCTCTCCTACGAGCAGTACTTC
TRBD2	-	TRBJ2-7	TRBV7-6	17	CASSPLPPSGSGYEQYF	TGTGCCAGCAGCCCCCTCCCCCCTAGCGGGAGTGGCTACGAGCAGTACTTC
-	-	TRBJ2-7	TRBV7-9	14	CASTSGAGYYEQYF	TGTGCCAGCACGAGCGGCGCGGGGTACTACGAGCAGTACTTC
-	-	TRBJ2-1	TRBV6-1	14	CASSETPSVDEQFF	TGTGCCAGCAGCGAAACCCCTAGCGTGGATGAGCAGTTCTTC
TRBD2	-	TRBJ2-1	TRBV18	16	CASSPLGLAGGTEQFF	TGTGCCAGCTCACCGCTGGGACTAGCGGGAGGGACTGAGCAGTTCTTC
TRBD2	-	TRBJ2-3	TRBV2	14	CASRAREAADTQYF	TGTGCCAGCAGGGCCCGGGAGGCCGCAGATACGCAGTATTTT
TRBD2	-	TRBJ2-1	TRBV11-2	15	CASSILAGGHNEQFF	TGTGCCAGCAGCATACTAGCGGGAGGCCACAATGAGCAGTTCTTC
TRBD1	-	TRBJ1-1	TRBV18	15	CASSPIGTGETEAFF	TGTGCCAGCTCACCGATCGGGACAGGGGAAACTGAAGCTTTCTTT
-	-	TRBJ2-7	TRBV11-3	15	CASSSGWDKTHEQYF	TGTGCCAGCAGCTCCGGTTGGGACAAGACCCACGAGCAGTACTTC
-	-	TRBJ1-5	TRBV28	18	CASSLYPTGRNGNQPQHF	TGTGCCAGCAGTTTGTACCCAACAGGGCGAAATGGCAATCAGCCCCAGCATTTT
TRBD2	-	TRBJ2-7	TRBV4-2	16	CASSQDKLAGGREQYF	TGTGCCAGCAGCCAAGATAAACTAGCGGGAGGGAGGGAGCAGTACTTC
TRBD2	once	TRBJ2-7	TRBV7-9	14	CASRPSGGTYEQYF	TGTGCCAGCAGACCGAGCGGGGGGACCTACGAGCAGTACTTC
TRBD2	-	TRBJ2-1	TRBV2	17	CASTKGLAGGLYNEQFF	TGTGCCAGCACTAAGGGACTAGCGGGAGGGCTATACAATGAGCAGTTCTTC
-	-	TRBJ1-2	TRBV5-6	14	CASSLGEGNYGYTF	TGTGCCAGCAGCTTGGGAGAGGGAAACTATGGCTACACCTTC
TRBD2	once	TRBJ2-3	TRBV4-1	16	CASSFRAGGATDTQYF	TGCGCCAGCAGCTTTCGAGCGGGAGGAGCCACAGATACGCAGTATTTT
-	-	TRBJ2-5	TRBV4-1	16	CASSLIPGPSGETQYF	TGCGCCAGCAGCCTTATACCGGGACCCTCGGGGGAGACCCAGTACTTC
TRBD1	-	TRBJ1-5	TRBV10-3	14	CAIKSDRANQPQHF	TGTGCCATCAAGTCGGACAGGGCTAACCAGCCCCAGCATTTT
-	-	TRBJ1-3	TRBV7-9	17	CASSYEPSLPSGNTIYF	TGTGCCAGCAGCTATGAACCCTCCCTCCCCTCTGGAAACACCATATATTTT
-	-	TRBJ2-3	TRBV4-1	14	CASSRTASTDTQYF	TGCGCCAGCAGCCGGACGGCTAGCACAGATACGCAGTATTTT
-	once	TRBJ1-3	TRBV9	15	CASSVDILEGNTIYF	TGTGCCAGCAGCGTAGACATATTGGAAGGAAACACCATATATTTT
-	-	TRBJ2-5	TRBV29-1	12	CSGRGIQETQYF	TGCAGCGGGAGGGGGATCCAAGAGACCCAGTACTTC
-	-	TRBJ1-1	TRBV5-6	13	CASSYNINTEAFF	TGTGCCAGCAGCTACAACATAAACACTGAAGCTTTCTTT
TRBD2	-	TRBJ2-3	TRBV2	16	CASRGLAGASTDTQYF	TGTGCCAGCAGAGGACTAGCGGGAGCAAGCACAGATACGCAGTATTTT
TRBD2	-	TRBJ2-7	TRBV19	15	CASSIGGGRGYEQYF	TGTGCCAGTAGTATTGGCGGCGGGAGAGGTTACGAGCAGTACTTC